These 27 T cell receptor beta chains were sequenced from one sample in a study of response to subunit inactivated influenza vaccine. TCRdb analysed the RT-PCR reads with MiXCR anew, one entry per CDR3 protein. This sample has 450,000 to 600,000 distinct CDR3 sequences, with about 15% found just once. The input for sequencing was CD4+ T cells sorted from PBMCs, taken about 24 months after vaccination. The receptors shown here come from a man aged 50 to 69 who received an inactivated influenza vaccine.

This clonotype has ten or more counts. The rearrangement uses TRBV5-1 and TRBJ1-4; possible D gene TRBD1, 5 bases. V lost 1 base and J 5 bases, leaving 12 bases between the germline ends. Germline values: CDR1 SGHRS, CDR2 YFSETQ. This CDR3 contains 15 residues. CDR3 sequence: CASSLWSGGNEKLFF. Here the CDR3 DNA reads TGCGCCAGCAGCTTGTGGTCGGGGGGAAATGAAAAACTGTTTTTT. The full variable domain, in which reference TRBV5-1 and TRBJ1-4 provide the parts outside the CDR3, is KAGVTQTPRYLIKTRGQQVTLSCSPISGHRSVSWYQQTPGQGLQFLFEYFSETQRNKGNFPGRFSGRQFSNSRSEMNVSTLELGDSALYLCASSLWSGGNEKLFFGSGTQLSVL.

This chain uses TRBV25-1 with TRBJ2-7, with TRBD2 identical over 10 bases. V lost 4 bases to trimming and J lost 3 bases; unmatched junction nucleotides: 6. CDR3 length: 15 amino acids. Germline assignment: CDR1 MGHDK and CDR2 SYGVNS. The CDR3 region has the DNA TGTGCCAGCAGTGCATCTAGCGGGAGATTCTACGAGCAGTACTTC. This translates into CASSASSGRFYEQYF.

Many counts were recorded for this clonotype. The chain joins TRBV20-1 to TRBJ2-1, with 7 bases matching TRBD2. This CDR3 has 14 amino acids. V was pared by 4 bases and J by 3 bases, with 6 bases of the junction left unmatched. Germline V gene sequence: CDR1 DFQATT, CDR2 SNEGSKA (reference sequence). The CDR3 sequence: CSAKGLGYYNEQFF. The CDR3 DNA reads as TGCAGTGCTAAAGGACTAGGATACTACAATGAGCAGTTCTTC.

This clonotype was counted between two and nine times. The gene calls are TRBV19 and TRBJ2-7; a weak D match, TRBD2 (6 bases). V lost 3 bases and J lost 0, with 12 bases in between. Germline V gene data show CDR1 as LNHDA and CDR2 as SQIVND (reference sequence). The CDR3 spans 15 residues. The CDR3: CASSMAGGYSYEQYF. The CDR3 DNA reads TGTGCCAGTAGTATGGCCGGGGGATACTCCTACGAGCAGTACTTC. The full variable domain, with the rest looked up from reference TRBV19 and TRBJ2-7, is DGGITQSPKYLFRKEGQNVTLSCEQNLNHDAMYWYRQDPGQGLRLIYYSQIVNDFQKGDIAEGYSVSREKKESFPLTVTSAQKNPTAFYLCASSMAGGYSYEQYFGPGTRLTVT.

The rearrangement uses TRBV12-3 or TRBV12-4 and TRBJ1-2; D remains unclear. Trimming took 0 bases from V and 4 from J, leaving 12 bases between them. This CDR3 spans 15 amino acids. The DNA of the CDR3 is TGTGCCAGCAGTTTAGCTCAGGACGCCACCTATGGCTACACCTTC. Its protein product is CASSLAQDATYGYTF.

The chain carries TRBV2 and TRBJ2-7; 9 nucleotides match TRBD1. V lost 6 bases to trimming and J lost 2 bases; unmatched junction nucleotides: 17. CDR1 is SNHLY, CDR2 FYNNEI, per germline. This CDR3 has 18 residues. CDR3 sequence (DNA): TGTGCCAGCAGGAGGGGGGTTAGTGGGACAGGGAAGACCTACGAGCAGTACTTC. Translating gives CASRRGVSGTGKTYEQYF.

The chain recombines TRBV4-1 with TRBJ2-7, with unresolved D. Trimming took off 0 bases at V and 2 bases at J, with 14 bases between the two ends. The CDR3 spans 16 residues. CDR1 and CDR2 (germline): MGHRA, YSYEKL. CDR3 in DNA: TGCGCCAGCAGCCAAGAAGGGCCAGGAGAAGCCTACGAGCAGTACTTC. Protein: CASSQEGPGEAYEQYF.

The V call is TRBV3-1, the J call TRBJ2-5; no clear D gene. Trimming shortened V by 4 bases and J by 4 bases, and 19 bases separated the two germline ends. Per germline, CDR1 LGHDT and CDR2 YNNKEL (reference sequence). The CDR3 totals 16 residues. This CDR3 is CASSPISALSGETQYF. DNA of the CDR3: TGTGCCAGCAGCCCCATTAGTGCGTTGTCGGGAGAGACCCAGTACTTC.

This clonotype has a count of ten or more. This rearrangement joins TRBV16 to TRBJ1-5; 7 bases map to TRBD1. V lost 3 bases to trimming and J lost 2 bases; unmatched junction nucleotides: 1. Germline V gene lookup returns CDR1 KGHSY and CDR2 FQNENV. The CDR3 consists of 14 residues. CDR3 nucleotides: TGTGCCAGCAGCCATGGACAGGGCAATCAGCCCCAGCATTTT. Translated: CASSHGQGNQPQHF.

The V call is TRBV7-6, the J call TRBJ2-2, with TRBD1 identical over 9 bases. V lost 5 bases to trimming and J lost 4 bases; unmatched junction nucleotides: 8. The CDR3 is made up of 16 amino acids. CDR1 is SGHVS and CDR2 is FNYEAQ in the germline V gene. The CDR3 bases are TGTGCCAGCAGCACCGGACAGGGGCGAACCACCGGGGAGCTGTTTTTT. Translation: CASSTGQGRTTGELFF.

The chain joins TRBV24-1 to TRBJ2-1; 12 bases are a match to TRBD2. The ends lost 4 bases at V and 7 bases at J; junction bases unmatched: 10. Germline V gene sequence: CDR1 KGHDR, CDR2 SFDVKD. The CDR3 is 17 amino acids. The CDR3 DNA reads TGTGCCACCAGTGACAATAAACGACTAGCGGGAGCGAATGAGCAGTTCTTC. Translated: CATSDNKRLAGANEQFF.

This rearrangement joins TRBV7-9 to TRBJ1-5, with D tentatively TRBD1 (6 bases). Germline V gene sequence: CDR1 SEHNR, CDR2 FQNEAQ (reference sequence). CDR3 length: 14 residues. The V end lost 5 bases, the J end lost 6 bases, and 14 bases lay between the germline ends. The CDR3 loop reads CASSADKQGQPQHF. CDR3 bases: TGTGCCAGCAGCGCCGACAAACAGGGTCAGCCCCAGCATTTT.

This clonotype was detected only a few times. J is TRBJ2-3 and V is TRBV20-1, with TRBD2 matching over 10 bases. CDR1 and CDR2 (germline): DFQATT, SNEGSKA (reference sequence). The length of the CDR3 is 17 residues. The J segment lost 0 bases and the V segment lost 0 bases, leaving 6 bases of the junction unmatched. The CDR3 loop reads CSARDLISGRSTDTQYF. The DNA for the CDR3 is TGCAGTGCTAGAGACCTTATTAGCGGGAGGAGCACAGATACGCAGTATTTT.

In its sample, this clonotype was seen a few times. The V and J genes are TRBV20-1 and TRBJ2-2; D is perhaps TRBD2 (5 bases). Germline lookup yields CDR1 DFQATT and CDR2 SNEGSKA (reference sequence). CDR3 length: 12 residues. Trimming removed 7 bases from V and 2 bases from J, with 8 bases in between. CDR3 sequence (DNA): TGCAGTGTAGAGGGTAACACCGGGGAGCTGTTTTTT. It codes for CSVEGNTGELFF.

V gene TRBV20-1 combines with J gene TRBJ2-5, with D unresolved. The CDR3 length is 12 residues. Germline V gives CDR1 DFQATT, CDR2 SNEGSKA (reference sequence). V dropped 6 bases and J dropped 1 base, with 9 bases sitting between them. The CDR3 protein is CSAGWAQETQYF. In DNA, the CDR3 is TGCAGTGCCGGTTGGGCCCAAGAGACCCAGTACTTC.

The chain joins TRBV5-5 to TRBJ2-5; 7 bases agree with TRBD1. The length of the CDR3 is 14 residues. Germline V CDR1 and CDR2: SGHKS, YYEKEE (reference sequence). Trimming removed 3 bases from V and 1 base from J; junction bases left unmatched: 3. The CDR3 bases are TGTGCCAGCAGCTGGGGACAGACCCAAGAGACCCAGTACTTC. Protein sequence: CASSWGQTQETQYF. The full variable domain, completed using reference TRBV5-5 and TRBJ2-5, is DAGVTQSPTHLIKTRGQQVTLRCSPISGHKSVSWYQQVLGQGPQFIFQYYEKEERGRGNFPDRFSARQFPNYSSELNVNALLLGDSALYLCASSWGQTQETQYFGPGTRLLVL.

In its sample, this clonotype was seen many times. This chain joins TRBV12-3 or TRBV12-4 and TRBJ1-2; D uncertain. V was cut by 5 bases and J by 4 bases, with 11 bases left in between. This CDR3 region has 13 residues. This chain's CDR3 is CASSLSMVYGYTF. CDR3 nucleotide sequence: TGTGCCAGCAGTCTGTCTATGGTCTATGGCTACACCTTC.

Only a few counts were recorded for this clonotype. The CDR3 is CAWSAQGTDTQYF. DNA for the CDR3: TGTGCCTGGAGTGCACAGGGCACAGATACGCAGTATTTT. The gene calls are TRBV30 and TRBJ2-3; a possible D gene is TRBD1 (5 bases). Germline V gene data show CDR1 as GTSNPN and CDR2 as SVGIG (reference sequence). V shed 1 base and J shed 1 base, with 6 bases lying between them. The CDR3 extends over 13 amino acids.

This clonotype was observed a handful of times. Here the CDR3 DNA reads TGTGCCAGCAGTGACCAGGGGGCGAACACTGAAGCTTTCTTT. Translating gives CASSDQGANTEAFF. This chain links TRBV2 with TRBJ1-1; 8 bases agree with TRBD1. Germline CDR1 reads SNHLY; CDR2 reads FYNNEI. The CDR3 is made up of 14 amino acids. V gave up 3 bases and J gave up 1 base; unmatched junction bases: 1.

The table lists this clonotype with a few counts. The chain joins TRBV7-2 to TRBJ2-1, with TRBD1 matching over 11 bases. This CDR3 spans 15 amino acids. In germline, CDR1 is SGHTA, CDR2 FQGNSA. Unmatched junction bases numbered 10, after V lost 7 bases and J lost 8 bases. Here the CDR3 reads CASTGLGTGGHEQFF. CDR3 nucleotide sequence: TGTGCCAGCACCGGACTGGGGACAGGGGGGCATGAGCAGTTCTTC.

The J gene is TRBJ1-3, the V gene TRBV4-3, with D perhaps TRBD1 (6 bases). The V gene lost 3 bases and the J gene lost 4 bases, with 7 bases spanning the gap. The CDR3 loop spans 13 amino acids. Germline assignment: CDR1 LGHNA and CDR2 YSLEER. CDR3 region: CASSQDRGNTIYF. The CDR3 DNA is TGCGCCAGCAGCCAGGACAGAGGAAACACCATATATTTT.

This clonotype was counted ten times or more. The CDR3 here is CASTEGGGYGYTF. The CDR3 nucleotides are TGTGCCAGCACCGAGGGAGGAGGCTATGGCTACACCTTC. The rearrangement links TRBV2 to TRBJ1-2; no firm D call. This CDR3 has 13 amino acids. Deletions cut 7 bases from V and 4 bases from J, with 13 bases between. The germline V gene encodes CDR1 SNHLY and CDR2 FYNNEI.

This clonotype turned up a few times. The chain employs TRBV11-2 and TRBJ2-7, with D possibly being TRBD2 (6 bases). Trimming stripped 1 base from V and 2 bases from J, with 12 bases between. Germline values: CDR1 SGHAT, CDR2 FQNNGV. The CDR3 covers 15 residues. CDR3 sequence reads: CASSLGRAIPYEQYF. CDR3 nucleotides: TGTGCCAGCAGCTTAGGGAGGGCGATCCCCTACGAGCAGTACTTC.

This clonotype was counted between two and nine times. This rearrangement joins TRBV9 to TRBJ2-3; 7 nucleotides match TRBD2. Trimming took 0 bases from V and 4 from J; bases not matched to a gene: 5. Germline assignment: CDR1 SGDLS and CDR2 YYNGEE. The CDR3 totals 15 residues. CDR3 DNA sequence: TGTGCCAGCAGCGTAGGAGTCCGGGGGGCAGATACGCAGTATTTT. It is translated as CASSVGVRGADTQYF. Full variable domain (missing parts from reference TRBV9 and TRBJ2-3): DSGVTQTPKHLITATGQRVTLRCSPRSGDLSVYWYQQSLDQGLQFLIQYYNGEERAKGNILERFSAQQFPDLHSELNLSSLELGDSALYFCASSVGVRGADTQYFGPGTRLTVL.

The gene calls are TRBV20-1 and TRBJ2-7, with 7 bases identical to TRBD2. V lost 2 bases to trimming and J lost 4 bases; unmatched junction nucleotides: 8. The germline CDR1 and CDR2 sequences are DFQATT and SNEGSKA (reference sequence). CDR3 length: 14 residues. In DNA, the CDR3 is TGCAGTGCTAGATCAGCGGGAAAAGGGTACGAGCAGTACTTC. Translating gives CSARSAGKGYEQYF.

Here the CDR3 reads CASTGEQGLSPLHF. DNA of the CDR3: TGTGCCAGCACGGGGGAACAGGGGCTCTCACCCCTCCACTTT. The gene calls are TRBV2 and TRBJ1-6; 7 nucleotides align to TRBD1. The CDR3 has 14 amino acids. After removal of 7 bases from V and 10 bases from J, the junction contained 10 bases not matched to a gene. Germline V gene lookup returns CDR1 SNHLY and CDR2 FYNNEI.

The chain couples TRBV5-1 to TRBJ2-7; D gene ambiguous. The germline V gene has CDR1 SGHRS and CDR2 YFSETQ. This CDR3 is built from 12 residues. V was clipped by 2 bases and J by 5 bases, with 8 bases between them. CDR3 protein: CASSFDRDEQYF. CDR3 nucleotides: TGCGCCAGCAGCTTTGATAGGGACGAGCAGTACTTC.